The present T cell receptor beta chain was sequenced within a study of T cell repertoires in cytomegalovirus infection. About the study: TCR beta signatures that were public indicated CMV infection and matching HLA type. Points from the study as a whole: Clonotypes of TCR beta that were HLA-C-restricted and CMV-specific dominated the ex vivo response. Identification of carriers of CMV plus the relevant HLA was performed using cumulative public TCR beta family frequency.

The CDR3 contains 14 residues. CDR1 LNHDA and CDR2 SQIVND come from the germline V gene (reference sequence). After removal of 7 bases from V and 9 bases from J, the junction contained 5 bases not matched to a gene. TCRdb analysed the reads with MiXCR anew, one entry per CDR3 protein. This table has some 680,000 distinct CDR3 sequences, less than 40% appearing once. This clonotype was counted a few times. No antigen is known for it. Source material: PBMCs. The clonotype originates from a human donor in good health (CMV status not recorded). Some clones in this sample may be carry-over from other donors' samples. This chain links TRBV19 with TRBJ2-1; TRBD2 aligns across 14 bases. The CDR3 bases are TGTGCCAGTACCCCGACTAGCGGGAGGGGTGAGCAGTTCTTC. Its translation is CASTPTSGRGEQFF.